The next 5 T cell receptor beta chains were all read from a single sample in a study of CD8 T cells in Susac syndrome. An input of about 0.5 to 1 ug of RNA was subjected to reverse transcription using random hexamers. TCRdb reprocessed the immunoSEQ multiplex PCR reads with MiXCR, giving one entry per CDR3 protein. This table has about 440,000 distinct CDR3 sequences, 75% to 90% appearing once. Sequencing was carried out using CD8+ T cells from PBMCs. Every receptor here comes from a human donor with multiple sclerosis.

The chain carries TRBV18 and TRBJ1-2; maybe TRBD1 (6 bases). Germline values: CDR1 KGHSH, CDR2 LQKENI. The CDR3 has 16 amino acids. Between the trimmed V and J ends, which lost 2 bases and 3 bases, there was a span of 16 bases. This CDR3 is CASSPKHQDSYYGYTF. The CDR3 DNA reads as TGTGCCAGCTCACCAAAGCACCAGGACAGTTACTATGGCTACACCTTC.

The chain employs TRBV5-4 and TRBJ1-2, with 7 bases fitting TRBD1. Trimming removed 5 bases from V and 3 bases from J; junction bases left unmatched: 10. The CDR3 has 15 amino acids. In germline, CDR1 is SGHNT, CDR2 YYREEE (reference sequence). The CDR3 DNA sequence: TGTGCCAGCAGACAAGACAGGGATGGGGACTATGGCTACACCTTC. Translation gives CASRQDRDGDYGYTF.

The table lists this clonotype with a count of one. One junction end does not reproduce the germline sequence, and a read error may be involved. The rearrangement uses TRBV20-1 and TRBJ1-2, with 9 bases aligning to TRBD1. The CDR3 extends over 16 amino acids. CDR1 is DFQATT, CDR2 SNEGSKA, per germline (reference sequence). The CDR3 nucleotides read TGCAGTGCTAGAGATCGGGACAGGGCCATCTTCTATGGCTACATCTTC. This translates into CSARDRDRAIFYGYIF.

The chain combines TRBV27 with TRBJ2-7, with TRBD2 identical over 7 bases. The junction had 10 bases not matched to a gene; V was cut back by 0 bases and J by 5 bases. The CDR3 is made up of 16 amino acids. From germline, CDR1 is MNHEY and CDR2 SMNVEV (reference sequence). Here the CDR3 reads CASSLSETSEHHEQYF. CDR3 in DNA: TGTGCCAGCAGTTTATCGGAAACTAGCGAACACCACGAGCAGTACTTC.

The chain couples TRBV12-5 to TRBJ1-5; tentatively, D is TRBD1 (6 bases). CDR3 length: 17 residues. Trimming stripped 3 bases from V and 0 bases from J, with 15 bases between. CDR1 and CDR2 (germline): LGHNT, FRNRAP. CDR3 in DNA: TGTGCTAGTGGTTTCGTAGGGACACCGTATAGCAATCAGCCCCAGCATTTT. Amino acid sequence: CASGFVGTPYSNQPQHF.